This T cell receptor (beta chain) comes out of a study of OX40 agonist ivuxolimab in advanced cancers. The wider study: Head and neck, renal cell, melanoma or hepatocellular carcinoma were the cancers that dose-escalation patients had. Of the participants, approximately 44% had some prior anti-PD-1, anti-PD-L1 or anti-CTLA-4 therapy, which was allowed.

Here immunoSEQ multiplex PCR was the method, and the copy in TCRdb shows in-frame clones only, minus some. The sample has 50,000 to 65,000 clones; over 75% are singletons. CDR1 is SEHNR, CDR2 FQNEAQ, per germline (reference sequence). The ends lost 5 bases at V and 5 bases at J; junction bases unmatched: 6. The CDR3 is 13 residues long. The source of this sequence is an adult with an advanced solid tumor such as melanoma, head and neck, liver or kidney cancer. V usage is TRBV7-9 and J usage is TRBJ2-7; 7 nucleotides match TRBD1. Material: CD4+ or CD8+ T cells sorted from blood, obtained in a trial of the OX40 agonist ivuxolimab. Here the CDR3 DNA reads TGTGCCAGCAGCCCCGGACAGGTCAACGAGCAGTACTTC. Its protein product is CASSPGQVNEQYF.